This TCR beta chain was obtained from a study of T cells in localized non-small cell lung cancer. Here immunoSEQ multiplex PCR was the method, and the copy in TCRdb shows in-frame clones only, minus some. In the table there are 20,000 to 25,000 clones, about 90% of which are singletons. The CDR3 has 16 amino acids. Germline V gene sequence: CDR1 LNHDA, CDR2 SQIVND (reference sequence). V gave up 2 bases and J gave up 5 bases, with 18 bases separating them. Material: peripheral blood, obtained before any cancer treatment. The clonotype was recovered from a male donor aged 60 or over with stage I squamous cell lung carcinoma. V is TRBV19 and J is TRBJ1-2, with D possibly being TRBD1 (6 bases). The chain's CDR3 is CASSIPGAAVSYGYTF. In DNA, the CDR3 is TGTGCCAGTAGTATACCGGGGGCCGCTGTGAGTTATGGCTACACCTTC. Based on the CDR3 plus reference TRBV19 and TRBJ1-2, the full variable domain is DGGITQSPKYLFRKEGQNVTLSCEQNLNHDAMYWYRQDPGQGLRLIYYSQIVNDFQKGDIAEGYSVSREKKESFPLTVTSAQKNPTAFYLCASSIPGAAVSYGYTFGSGTRLTVV.